These 8 T cell receptor beta chains originate from one sample sequenced in a study of Graves' ophthalmopathy and Graves' hyperthyroidism. RNA transcripts yielded amplified TCR beta CDR3 regions. The first round was an RT-PCR with HTBI primers, and the second round was a multiplex PCR. In TCRdb, the multiplex PCR reads were re-called with MiXCR into one record per CDR3 protein. The sample records 300,000 to 450,000 distinct CDR3 sequences, 17% being singletons. The sample consisted of peripheral blood. The receptors originated from an adult woman with stable Graves' hyperthyroidism.

This sequence joins TRBV5-1 and TRBJ2-7, with 9 bases lining up with TRBD1. J lost 1 base, V lost 4 bases, and 3 bases had no gene match. The CDR3 totals 14 residues. Germline CDR1 reads SGHRS; CDR2 reads YFSETQ. In nucleotides, the CDR3 is TGCGCCAGCAGCAAGGGACAGGGTTCCTACGAGCAGTACTTC. It specifies CASSKGQGSYEQYF.

This sequence joins TRBV6-1 and TRBJ2-5, with TRBD2 matching 13 bases. V shed 6 bases and J 2 bases; nucleotides not matched to a gene: 6. The CDR3 has 16 amino acids. Germline V lookup: CDR1 MNHNS, CDR2 SASEGT. Here the CDR3 DNA reads TGTGCCAGCAGCCGCGGACTAGCGGGAGTGCAAGAGACCCAGTACTTC. Translation gives CASSRGLAGVQETQYF.

This chain connects TRBV5-1 to TRBJ2-2; 12 bases agree with TRBD2. The CDR3 has 17 residues. With V trimmed by 0 bases and J by 6 bases, 6 bases remained unmatched. Germline CDR1 SGHRS, CDR2 YFSETQ. The CDR3 region has the DNA TGCGCCAGCAGCTTGGTTCCCCTAGCGGGGGGGCCCGGGGAGCTGTTTTTT. Its translation: CASSLVPLAGGPGELFF.

The chain uses TRBV15 and TRBJ1-5, with D possibly being TRBD1 (5 bases). Trimming removed 5 bases from V and 0 bases from J, with 11 bases in between. This CDR3 is built from 15 residues. CDR1 and CDR2 (germline): LNHNV, YYDKDF (reference sequence). The CDR3 DNA reads as TGTGCCACCAGCCTCGAGGGGTATAGCAATCAGCCCCAGCATTTT. Translation gives CATSLEGYSNQPQHF.

This clonotype was picked up many times. V is TRBV30 and J is TRBJ1-2, with unresolved D. Between the trimmed V and J ends, which lost 1 base and 1 base, there was a span of 13 bases. CDR3 length: 15 amino acids. Germline V gives CDR1 GTSNPN, CDR2 SVGIG (reference sequence). The DNA of the CDR3 is TGTGCCTGGAGTGAGATACCCGGAGGTAACTATGGCTACACCTTC. It yields the protein CAWSEIPGGNYGYTF.

This clonotype was seen at least ten times. J is TRBJ2-2 and V is TRBV15; 10 bases fit TRBD2. V shed 2 bases, J shed 3 bases, and the junction held 6 bases outside the gene matches. The CDR3 extends over 17 amino acids. Germline lookup yields CDR1 LNHNV and CDR2 YYDKDF (reference sequence). CDR3 coding DNA: TGTGCCACCAGCAGACCTCTAGCGGGAGTCGACACCGGGGAGCTGTTTTTT. Translating it yields CATSRPLAGVDTGELFF. Full variable domain (outside the CDR3, taken from reference TRBV15 and TRBJ2-2): DAMVIQNPRYQVTQFGKPVTLSCSQTLNHNVMYWYQQKSSQAPKLLFHYYDKDFNNEADTPDNFQSRRPNTSFCFLDIRSPGLGDTAMYLCATSRPLAGVDTGELFFGEGSRLTVL.

At least ten counts were recorded for this clonotype. The chain employs TRBV19 and TRBJ2-4; 9 bases are shared with TRBD2. This CDR3 spans 15 amino acids. Germline V gene lookup returns CDR1 LNHDA and CDR2 SQIVND (reference sequence). V trimming: 3 bases; J trimming: 0 bases; junction bases outside the gene matches: 0. The CDR3 is CASSISGRAKNIQYF. For the CDR3, the DNA is TGTGCCAGTAGTATTAGCGGGAGAGCCAAAAACATTCAGTACTTC.

This clonotype was recorded many times. This rearrangement joins TRBV11-2 to TRBJ2-7; D is perhaps TRBD2 (5 bases). The CDR3 is 15 residues long. The V end was cut by 4 bases, the J end by 0 bases, with 13 bases between. The germline V gene has CDR1 SGHAT and CDR2 FQNNGV. The CDR3 spells CASSSVLGSSYEQYF. The CDR3 nucleotides read TGTGCCAGCAGCTCGGTTCTAGGGAGCTCCTACGAGCAGTACTTC. Full variable domain (missing parts from reference TRBV11-2 and TRBJ2-7): EAGVAQSPRYKIIEKRQSVAFWCNPISGHATLYWYQQILGQGPKLLIQFQNNGVVDDSQLPKDRFSAERLKGVDSTLKIQPAKLEDSAVYLCASSSVLGSSYEQYFGPGTRLTVT.